These 14 T cell receptor beta chains came from one sample sequenced in a study of response to subunit inactivated influenza vaccine. TCRdb reanalysed the RT-PCR reads using MiXCR and keeps one entry per CDR3 protein. This table has around 160,000 distinct CDR3 sequences, approximately 10% appearing once. The source material was non-naive T cells sorted from PBMCs, sampled roughly 48 days after vaccination. The receptors shown here come from a man aged 45-60 years who received an inactivated influenza vaccine.

This clonotype was recorded a few times. The rearrangement joins TRBV20-1 to TRBJ2-7; D may match TRBD1 or TRBD2 (5 bases each). CDR3 length: 16 residues. V was cut by 0 bases and J by 3 bases, with 18 bases left in between. CDR1 and CDR2 (germline): DFQATT, SNEGSKA (reference sequence). CDR3 bases: TGCAGTGCTAGAGATCGACGGACATCCGCGGGCTACGAGCAGTACTTC. It is translated as CSARDRRTSAGYEQYF.

The table lists this clonotype with a few counts. This chain connects TRBV2 to TRBJ1-4; D is unresolved. Per the germline V gene, CDR1 is SNHLY and CDR2 is FYNNEI. V lost 6 bases, J lost 5 bases, and 16 bases lay in between. This CDR3 region has 15 residues. CDR3 sequence: CASRAGEATNEKLFF. DNA for the CDR3: TGTGCCAGCAGGGCCGGAGAGGCGACCAATGAAAAACTGTTTTTT.

The gene calls are TRBV15 and TRBJ1-5; D unclear. This CDR3 is built from 15 residues. V gave up 0 bases and J gave up 3 bases, with 9 bases separating them. Germline-derived CDR1 and CDR2 are LNHNV and YYDKDF (reference sequence). The CDR3 is CATSREGTFNQPQHF. CDR3 DNA sequence: TGTGCCACCAGCAGAGAAGGAACATTCAATCAGCCCCAGCATTTT.

This clonotype was seen at least ten times. V and J are TRBV10-3 and TRBJ2-5; D uncertain. V was pared by 5 bases and J by 2 bases, with 12 bases between. This CDR3 comprises 14 residues. Per germline, CDR1 ENHRY and CDR2 SYGVKD. The CDR3 here is CAISKFVDQETQYF. Here the CDR3 DNA reads TGTGCCATCAGTAAGTTTGTGGATCAAGAGACCCAGTACTTC.

In its sample, this clonotype was seen many times. The chain employs TRBV7-9 and TRBJ2-1, with D possibly being TRBD2 (5 bases). The CDR3 totals 13 residues. Germline V gives CDR1 SEHNR, CDR2 FQNEAQ (reference sequence). The V end was cut by 0 bases, the J end by 9 bases, with 9 bases between. The CDR3 is CASSLAEGFEQFF. The CDR3 DNA reads TGTGCCAGCAGCTTAGCAGAGGGATTTGAGCAGTTCTTC.

The chain has TRBV14 and TRBJ2-3, with D possibly being TRBD2 (5 bases). Per the germline V gene, CDR1 is SGHDN and CDR2 is FVKESK. This CDR3 spans 14 amino acids. With 6 bases removed from V and 3 bases from J, the gap between germline ends came to 13 bases. Here the CDR3 reads CASSPQRLTDTQYF. The CDR3 coding sequence is TGTGCCAGCAGTCCCCAGCGGCTAACAGATACGCAGTATTTT.

This clonotype was picked up a small number of times. This rearrangement joins TRBV6-1 to TRBJ2-7, with D possibly matching TRBD2 (5 bases). The V gene's germline CDR1 is MNHNS and CDR2 SASEGT. CDR3 size: 12 residues. With 6 bases removed from V and 2 bases from J, the gap between germline ends came to 8 bases. This CDR3 reads CASRGLPYEQYF. The CDR3 DNA sequence: TGTGCCAGCAGAGGACTCCCCTACGAGCAGTACTTC.

This clonotype was seen a few times. The chain is built from TRBV25-1 and TRBJ2-1; a weak D match, TRBD1 (5 bases). Germline CDR1 and CDR2: MGHDK and SYGVNS. Trimming took off 2 bases at V and 6 bases at J, with 14 bases between the two ends. The CDR3 covers 15 residues. CDR3 region: CASSETGRVRNEQFF. The CDR3 nucleotides are TGTGCCAGCAGTGAAACGGGCAGGGTTCGCAATGAGCAGTTCTTC.

At least ten counts were recorded for this clonotype. This chain links TRBV7-2 with TRBJ1-5, with D possibly matching TRBD1 (5 bases). Looked up from germline, CDR1 is SGHTA and CDR2 is FQGNSA. The V end lost 1 base, the J end lost 5 bases, and 12 bases lay between the germline ends. This CDR3 is built from 15 residues. CDR3 in DNA: TGTGCCAGCAGCTTAGGGACAACAAGGGATCAGCCCCAGCATTTT. The encoded protein is CASSLGTTRDQPQHF.

This clonotype showed up many times. The rearrangement uses TRBV20-1 and TRBJ2-3; D is unresolved. This CDR3 has 12 amino acids. Germline V gene lookup returns CDR1 DFQATT and CDR2 SNEGSKA (reference sequence). V was trimmed by 4 bases and J by 2 bases, leaving 7 bases between them. The CDR3 spells CSAMGNTDTQYF. DNA for the CDR3: TGCAGTGCTATGGGGAACACAGATACGCAGTATTTT.

The genes are TRBV2 and TRBJ1-5, with D possibly TRBD1 on 6 matching bases. The CDR3 contains 15 residues. Germline CDR1 reads SNHLY; CDR2 reads FYNNEI. V shed 6 bases and J shed 0 bases, with 12 bases lying between them. CDR3 bases: TGTGCCAGCAGCCCCGGACAGAATAGCAATCAGCCCCAGCATTTT. This sequence encodes CASSPGQNSNQPQHF.

This clonotype has more than one count but fewer than ten. This chain joins TRBV9 and TRBJ2-1; D could derive from TRBD1 or TRBD2 (5 bases each). The CDR3 runs 15 residues. Germline-derived CDR1 and CDR2 are SGDLS and YYNGEE. V shed 0 bases and J shed 4 bases, with 11 bases lying between them. Here the CDR3 reads CASSVDEGLYNEQFF. In DNA, the CDR3 is TGTGCCAGCAGCGTAGATGAGGGGCTTTACAATGAGCAGTTCTTC. The complete variable domain, with remaining parts taken from reference TRBV9 and TRBJ2-1, reads DSGVTQTPKHLITATGQRVTLRCSPRSGDLSVYWYQQSLDQGLQFLIQYYNGEERAKGNILERFSAQQFPDLHSELNLSSLELGDSALYFCASSVDEGLYNEQFFGPGTRLTVL.

This clonotype occurred many times. The chain carries TRBV28 and TRBJ2-3; D is uncertain. CDR3 length: 16 residues. Germline loops: CDR1 MDHEN, CDR2 SYDVKM. The V end lost 5 bases, the J end lost 2 bases, and 17 bases lay between the germline ends. CDR3 in DNA: TGTGCCAGCAGTCTTCAGTATGGCCAAGACACAGATACGCAGTATTTT. Amino acid sequence: CASSLQYGQDTDTQYF.

The gene calls are TRBV5-1 and TRBJ1-1; a weak D match, TRBD1 (5 bases). V dropped 7 bases and J dropped 5 bases, with 15 bases sitting between them. This CDR3 contains 13 residues. Germline V gene lookup returns CDR1 SGHRS and CDR2 YFSETQ. The CDR3 is CASRWDVGTEAFF. CDR3 bases: TGCGCCAGCCGCTGGGACGTTGGGACTGAAGCTTTCTTT. Complete variable domain (other parts from reference TRBV5-1 and TRBJ1-1): KAGVTQTPRYLIKTRGQQVTLSCSPISGHRSVSWYQQTPGQGLQFLFEYFSETQRNKGNFPGRFSGRQFSNSRSEMNVSTLELGDSALYLCASRWDVGTEAFFGQGTRLTVV.